Detailed here is one T cell receptor beta chain. The data stem from a study of identifying expanded T cells in peripheral blood. Sequenced by immunoSEQ multiplex PCR; TCRdb stores in-frame clones only, minus some. The table lists 70,000 to 100,000 clones, 88% of them singletons. The CDR3 has 15 amino acids. Germline lookup yields CDR1 MGHRA and CDR2 YSYEKL. The V end lost 1 base, the J end lost 2 bases, and 9 bases lay between the germline ends. The V gene is TRBV4-1, the J gene TRBJ1-5; D is unresolved. Specimen: blood. The TCR comes from a person between 18 and 69 years old in good health. The CDR3 bases are TGCGCCAGCAGCCAAGGATCCCCGGGCAATCAGCCCCAGCATTTT. Residues: CASSQGSPGNQPQHF.